This TCR beta chain originates from a study of blood T cell repertoires in COVID-19 (dated by TCRdb to between 2020 and 2021). Background for the entire study: Samples from collaborators originated in the United States, Italy and Spain and spanned both the acute and convalescent phases of COVID-19. HLA class I and class II types, where available, came from metadata supplied by the sample provider rather than from assay-based typing. The repertoires were released in a freely available public database meant as a resource for research on the immune response to SARS-CoV-2. Nearly every sample came with metadata listing a de-identified subject ID, COVID-19 status, age in years and sex. Subjects who had been exposed to COVID-19, were actively infected with it, or had recovered from it provided the deeply sampled blood TCRbeta repertoires that made up the dataset. The samples were drawn from the first 160 participants of the ongoing ImmuneRACE study and from under 1,500 subjects provided by 6 global collaborators. The prospective study material was composed of cDNA or gDNA derived from T cells, B-cell-depleted T cells, or PBMCs.

Points the paper makes about the study in general: The amount of clinical and demographic metadata varied by source and participant and was provided uncurated.

Comments on this clone: Its specific antigen is unknown. Nothing much larger sits one base from this clone, and base qualities are not available.

There are 19 amino acids in the CDR3, from cysteine to phenylalanine inclusive. This entry keeps only the CDR3 DNA: 57 bases, framed from base 1. V loses 4 bases at its end and J loses 2 bases; junction bases beyond the gene matches: 19. The germline V gene provides CDR1 SGHRS and CDR2 YFSETQ. Participants in the prospective study were aged 18 to 89 years, lived in 20 to 30 United States geographic areas, and enrolled through a virtual design. To assign participants to cohorts, the prospective study relied on clinical history that participants themselves reported in a screening survey and a study questionnaire. ImmuneRACE Cohort 3 recovered participants were defined by two consecutive negative NP/OP PCR tests, healthcare professional clearance, or symptom resolution. Each participant in the prospective study had whole blood, serum and a nasopharyngeal or oropharyngeal swab collected by mobile phlebotomists. Participants in the prospective study had the option to provide additional blood draws and questionnaires over a roughly two-month period. Before DNA extraction, prospective study blood samples were shipped either frozen or at room temperature.

The immunoSEQ Assay, a bias-controlled multiplex PCR, was used to amplify TCRbeta CDR3 regions from genomic DNA. The authors' pipeline ran thus. Nucleated cell counts per sample were estimated from amplification of reference gene primers within the assay. To quantify the absolute abundance of each unique TCRbeta CDR3 rearrangement, sequence reads were collapsed and filtered. Productive Simpson clonality was computed per sample as the square root of Simpson's diversity index over productive rearrangements. Here the immuneACCESS table is served through TCRdb, limited to in-frame sequences with V and J called. Missing clones are a known gap in these copies; in checked studies unresolved V genes cover under half, and the rest lacks a known reason. V and J calls and clone size follow that table, whereas D and trimming were derived from the DNA. This sample is represented by about 350,000 clones; roughly nine tenths of them were singletons. Of the sample, roughly 3% is held by the ten largest clones.

The V gene is TRBV5-1 and the J gene is TRBJ2-7; 9 central bases correspond to TRBD1. The sequenced sample consisted of PBMCs or T cells enriched from blood (not recorded which). This TCR was recovered from a woman aged 30 to 39 who had recovered from COVID-19. CDR3 protein: CASSNPRLRAGQGPYEQYF. Read as DNA, the sequence is TGCGCCAGCAGCAATCCTAGACTCAGGGCGGGACAGGGACCCTACGAGCAGTACTTC.